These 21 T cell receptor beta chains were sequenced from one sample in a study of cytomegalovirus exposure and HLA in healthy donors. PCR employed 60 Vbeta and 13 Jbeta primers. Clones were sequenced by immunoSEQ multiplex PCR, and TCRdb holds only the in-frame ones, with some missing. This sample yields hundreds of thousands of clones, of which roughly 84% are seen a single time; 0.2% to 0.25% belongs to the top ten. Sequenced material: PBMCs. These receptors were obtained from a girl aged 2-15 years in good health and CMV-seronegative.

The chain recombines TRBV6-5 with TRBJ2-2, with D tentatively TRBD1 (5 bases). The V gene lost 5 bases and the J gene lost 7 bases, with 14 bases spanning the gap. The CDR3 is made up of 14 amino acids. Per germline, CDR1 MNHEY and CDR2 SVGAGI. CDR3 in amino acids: CASSRSQGSGELFF. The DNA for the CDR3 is TGTGCCAGCAGTCGATCTCAGGGAAGCGGGGAGCTGTTTTTT.

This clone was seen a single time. The CDR3 DNA is TGTGCCACCCGACAGGGGACTGAAGCTTTCTTT. Residues: CATRQGTEAFF. V and J are TRBV6-4 and TRBJ1-1; 8 nucleotides agree with TRBD1. V trimming: 10 bases; J trimming: 5 bases; junction bases outside the gene matches: 3. Germline V CDR1 and CDR2: MRHNA, SNTAGT. The CDR3 has 11 residues.

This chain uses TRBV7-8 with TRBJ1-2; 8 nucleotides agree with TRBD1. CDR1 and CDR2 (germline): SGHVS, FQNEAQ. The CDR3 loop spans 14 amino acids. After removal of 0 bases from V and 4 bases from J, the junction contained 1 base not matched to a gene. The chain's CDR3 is CASSLAGTGYGYTF. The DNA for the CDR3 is TGTGCCAGCAGCTTAGCTGGGACAGGCTATGGCTACACCTTC.

CDR3 residues: CASEVGGGQYF. CDR3 DNA sequence: TGTGCCAGCGAGGTCGGGGGTGGGCAGTACTTC. The chain combines TRBV6-1 with TRBJ2-7, with a tentative D call TRBD2 (6 bases). In germline, CDR1 is MNHNS, CDR2 SASEGT. The V gene lost 8 bases and the J gene lost 9 bases, with 14 bases spanning the gap. The CDR3 extends over 11 amino acids.

CDR3 amino acids: CASSVGRTSGQETQYF. CDR3 DNA sequence: TGTGCCAGCAGCGTAGGTCGGACTAGCGGCCAAGAGACCCAGTACTTC. The chain links TRBV9 to TRBJ2-5; 10 bases align to TRBD2. The CDR3 has 16 residues. The V and J ends lost 0 bases and 1 base, in that order; junction bases with no gene match: 3. Germline CDR1 reads SGDLS; CDR2 reads YYNGEE.

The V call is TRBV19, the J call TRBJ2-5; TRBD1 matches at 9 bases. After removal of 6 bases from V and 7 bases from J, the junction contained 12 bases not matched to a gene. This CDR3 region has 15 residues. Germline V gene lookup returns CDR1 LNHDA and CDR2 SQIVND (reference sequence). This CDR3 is CASSPGQGWSGTQYF. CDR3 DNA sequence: TGTGCCAGTAGCCCGGGACAGGGCTGGTCTGGGACCCAGTACTTC. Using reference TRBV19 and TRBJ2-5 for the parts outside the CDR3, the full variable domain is DGGITQSPKYLFRKEGQNVTLSCEQNLNHDAMYWYRQDPGQGLRLIYYSQIVNDFQKGDIAEGYSVSREKKESFPLTVTSAQKNPTAFYLCASSPGQGWSGTQYFGPGTRLLVL.

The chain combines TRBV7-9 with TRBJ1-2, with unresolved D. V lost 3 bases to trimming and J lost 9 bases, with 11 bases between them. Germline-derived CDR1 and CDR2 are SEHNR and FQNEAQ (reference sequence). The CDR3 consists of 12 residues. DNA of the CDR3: TGTGCCAGCAGCTTGGCGGGCCATAGCTACACCTTC. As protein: CASSLAGHSYTF.

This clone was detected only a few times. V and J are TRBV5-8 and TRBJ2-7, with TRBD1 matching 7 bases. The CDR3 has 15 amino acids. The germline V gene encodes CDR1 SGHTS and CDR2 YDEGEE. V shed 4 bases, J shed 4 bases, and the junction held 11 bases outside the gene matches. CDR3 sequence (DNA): TGTGCCAGCAGCCTCACAGGGGTTCTCTTATACGAGCAGTACTTC. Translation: CASSLTGVLLYEQYF. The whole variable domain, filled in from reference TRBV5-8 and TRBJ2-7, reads EAGVTQSPTHLIKTRGQQATLRCSPISGHTSVYWYQQALGLGLQFLLWYDEGEERNRGNFPPRFSGRQFPNYSSELNVNALELEDSALYLCASSLTGVLLYEQYFGPGTRLTVT.

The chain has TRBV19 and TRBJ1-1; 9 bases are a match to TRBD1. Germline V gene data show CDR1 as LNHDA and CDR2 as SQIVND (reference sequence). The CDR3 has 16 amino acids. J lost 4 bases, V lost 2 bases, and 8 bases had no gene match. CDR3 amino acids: CASSINTGGWRTEAFF. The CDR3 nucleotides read TGTGCCAGTAGTATAAATACAGGGGGCTGGCGCACTGAAGCTTTCTTT.

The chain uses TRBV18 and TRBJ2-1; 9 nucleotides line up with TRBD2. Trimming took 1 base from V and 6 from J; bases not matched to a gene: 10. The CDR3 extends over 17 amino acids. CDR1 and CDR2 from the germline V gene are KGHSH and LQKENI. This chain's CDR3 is CASSPHQRGASSNEQFF. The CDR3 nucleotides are TGTGCCAGCTCACCACATCAGCGGGGGGCCTCTTCCAATGAGCAGTTCTTC.

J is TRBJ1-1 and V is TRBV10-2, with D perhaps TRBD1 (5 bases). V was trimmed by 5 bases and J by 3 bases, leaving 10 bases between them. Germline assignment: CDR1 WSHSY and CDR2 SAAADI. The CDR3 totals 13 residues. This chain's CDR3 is CASSQRGYTEAFF. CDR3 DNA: TGCGCCAGCAGTCAAAGGGGATACACTGAAGCTTTCTTT.

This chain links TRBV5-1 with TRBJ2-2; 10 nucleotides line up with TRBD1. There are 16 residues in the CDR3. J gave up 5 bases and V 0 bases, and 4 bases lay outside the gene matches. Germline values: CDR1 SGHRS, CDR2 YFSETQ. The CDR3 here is CASSLAPGQGTGELFF. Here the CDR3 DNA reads TGCGCCAGCAGCTTGGCCCCGGGACAGGGGACCGGGGAGCTGTTTTTT.

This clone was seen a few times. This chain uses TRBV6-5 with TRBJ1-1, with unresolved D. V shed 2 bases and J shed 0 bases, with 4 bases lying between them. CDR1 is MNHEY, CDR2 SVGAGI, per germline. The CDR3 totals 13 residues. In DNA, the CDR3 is TGTGCCAGCAGTTACCGTATGAACACTGAAGCTTTCTTT. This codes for CASSYRMNTEAFF.

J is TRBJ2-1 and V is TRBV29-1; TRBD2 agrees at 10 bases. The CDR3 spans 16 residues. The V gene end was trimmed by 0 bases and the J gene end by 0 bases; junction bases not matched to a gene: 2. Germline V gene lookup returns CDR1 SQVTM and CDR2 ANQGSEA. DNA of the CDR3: TGCAGCGTTGAAGAAGGACTAGCGGACTCCTACAATGAGCAGTTCTTC. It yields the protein CSVEEGLADSYNEQFF.

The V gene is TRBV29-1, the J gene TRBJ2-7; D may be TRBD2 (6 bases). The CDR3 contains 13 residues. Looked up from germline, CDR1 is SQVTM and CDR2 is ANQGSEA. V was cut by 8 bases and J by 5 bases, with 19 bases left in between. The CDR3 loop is CSIGAGTRNEQYF. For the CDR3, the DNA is TGCAGCATAGGGGCGGGGACCAGGAACGAGCAGTACTTC.

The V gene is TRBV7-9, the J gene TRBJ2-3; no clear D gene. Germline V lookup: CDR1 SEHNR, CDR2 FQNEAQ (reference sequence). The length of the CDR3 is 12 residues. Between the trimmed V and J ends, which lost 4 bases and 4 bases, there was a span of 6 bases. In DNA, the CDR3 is TGTGCCAGCAGCTCCCCTTCAGATACGCAGTATTTT. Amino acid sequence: CASSSPSDTQYF.

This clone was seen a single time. CDR3 protein: CASSSRDPYSGANVLTF. The CDR3 DNA reads TGTGCCAGCAGCTCCCGGGATCCTTACTCTGGGGCCAACGTCCTGACTTTC. This sequence joins TRBV13 and TRBJ2-6; maybe TRBD2 (5 bases). V was clipped by 4 bases and J by 0 bases, with 13 bases between them. This CDR3 comprises 17 residues. Germline V gene sequence: CDR1 PRHDT, CDR2 FYEKMQ (reference sequence).

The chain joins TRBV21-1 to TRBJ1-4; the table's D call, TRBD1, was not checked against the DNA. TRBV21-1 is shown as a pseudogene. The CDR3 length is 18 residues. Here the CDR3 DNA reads TGTGCCAGCAGCAAGGTGCAGACAGGGGGAACCAACTATGAAAAACTGTTTTTT. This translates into CASSKVQTGGTNYEKLFF.

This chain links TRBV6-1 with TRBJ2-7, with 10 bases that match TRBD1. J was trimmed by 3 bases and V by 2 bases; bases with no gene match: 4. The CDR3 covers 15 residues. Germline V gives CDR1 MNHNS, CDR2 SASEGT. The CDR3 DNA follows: TGTGCCAGCAGTGAATTGGGACAGGGGATCTACGAGCAGTACTTC. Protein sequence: CASSELGQGIYEQYF.

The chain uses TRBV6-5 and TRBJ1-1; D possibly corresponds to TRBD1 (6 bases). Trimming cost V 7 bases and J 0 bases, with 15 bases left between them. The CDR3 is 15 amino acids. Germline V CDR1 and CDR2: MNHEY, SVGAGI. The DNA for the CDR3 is TGTGCCAGCACCTCCAGGGCAGGGGTGAACACTGAAGCTTTCTTT. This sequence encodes CASTSRAGVNTEAFF.

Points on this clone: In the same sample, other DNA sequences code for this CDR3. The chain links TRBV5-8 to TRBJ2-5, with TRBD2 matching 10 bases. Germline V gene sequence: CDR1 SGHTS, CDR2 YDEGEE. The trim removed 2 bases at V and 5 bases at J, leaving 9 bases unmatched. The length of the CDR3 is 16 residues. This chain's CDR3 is CASSFSGTSAFETQYF. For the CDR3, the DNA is TGTGCCAGCAGCTTTTCAGGGACTAGCGCCTTCGAGACCCAGTACTTC.